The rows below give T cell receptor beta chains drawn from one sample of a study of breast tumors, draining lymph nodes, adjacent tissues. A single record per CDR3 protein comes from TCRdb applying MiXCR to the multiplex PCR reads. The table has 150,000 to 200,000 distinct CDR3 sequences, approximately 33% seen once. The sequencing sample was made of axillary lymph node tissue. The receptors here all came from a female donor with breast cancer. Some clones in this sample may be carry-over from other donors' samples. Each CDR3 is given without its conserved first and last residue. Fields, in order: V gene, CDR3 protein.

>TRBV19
ASSIPSGGTTDTQY
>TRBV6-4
ASSDFGREGLGEQF
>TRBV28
ASSLYLAAPNTGELF
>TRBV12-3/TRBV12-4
ASSLTRGNNSPLH
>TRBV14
ASSQDIGRGNSPLH
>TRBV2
ASFRDFYEQY
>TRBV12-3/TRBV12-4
ASSPRTDFEKLF
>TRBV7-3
ASSLNGLAGPATDTQY
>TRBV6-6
ASSPTGRDGYT
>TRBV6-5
ASSRRLLGGETQY